Shown below are 27 T cell receptor beta chains from a single sample sequenced in a study of shared T cell receptors in the human thymus. The repertoire was sequenced with immunoSEQ multiplex PCR; TCRdb's copy has only in-frame clones and lacks some. Among hundreds of thousands of clones listed, over 90% were seen once. The sequencing input was thymocytes. Receptors were obtained from a human donor.

V and J are TRBV15 and TRBJ2-7; the match to TRBD1 covers 7 bases. This CDR3 has 13 residues. Germline V gene sequence: CDR1 LNHNV, CDR2 YYDKDF (reference sequence). V shed 5 bases, J shed 6 bases, and the junction held 7 bases outside the gene matches. In nucleotides, the CDR3 is TGTGCCACCAGCCCTCCGTGGGACAGCGAGCAGTACTTC. This codes for CATSPPWDSEQYF.

Only a few counts were recorded for this clone. The V call is TRBV20-1, the J call TRBJ1-1; D uncertain. CDR3 length: 11 amino acids. V was pared by 7 bases and J by 10 bases, with 16 bases between. Germline CDR1 and CDR2: DFQATT and SNEGSKA (reference sequence). This CDR3 reads CSGSAPGRAFF. The CDR3 DNA follows: TGCAGTGGGTCAGCGCCGGGGAGAGCTTTCTTT.

The chain combines TRBV19 with TRBJ2-7; either TRBD1 or TRBD2 may fit D (5 bases each). The CDR3 spans 15 residues. Germline lookup yields CDR1 LNHDA and CDR2 SQIVND (reference sequence). Between the trimmed V and J ends, which lost 6 bases and 4 bases, there was a span of 19 bases. DNA for the CDR3: TGTGCCAGTAGCCTCGTTTCCGGGACGCTTTACGAGCAGTACTTC. Its translation is CASSLVSGTLYEQYF.

The genes are TRBV6-4 and TRBJ2-1; 9 bases align to TRBD1. CDR3 length: 15 amino acids. Trimming took 5 bases from V and 7 from J; bases not matched to a gene: 9. Germline V gives CDR1 MRHNA, CDR2 SNTAGT. CDR3 sequence reads: CASSSTGGLENEQFF. Written as DNA, the CDR3 is TGTGCCAGCAGTTCGACAGGGGGATTAGAAAATGAGCAGTTCTTC.

The chain couples TRBV5-6 to TRBJ2-3; a weak D match, TRBD2 (5 bases). V lost 4 bases to trimming and J lost 4 bases, with 10 bases between them. This CDR3 contains 13 residues. The germline V gene encodes CDR1 SGHDT and CDR2 YYEEEE. The CDR3 nucleotides are TGTGCCAGCAGCCCCGACTACGCAGATACGCAGTATTTT. Protein: CASSPDYADTQYF. The complete variable domain, with remaining parts taken from reference TRBV5-6 and TRBJ2-3, reads DAGVTQSPTHLIKTRGQQVTLRCSPKSGHDTVSWYQQALGQGPQFIFQYYEEEERQRGNFPDRFSGHQFPNYSSELNVNALLLGDSALYLCASSPDYADTQYFGPGTRLTVL.

The CDR3 DNA follows: TGTGCCAGCAGCCATAACAATAGACGGGACAGGGGCACTGAAGCTTTCTTT. This encodes CASSHNNRRDRGTEAFF. The gene calls are TRBV5-4 and TRBJ1-1, with TRBD1 identical over 10 bases. The CDR3 is 17 residues long. The germline gives CDR1 SGHNT, CDR2 YYREEE (reference sequence). V shed 4 bases, J shed 4 bases, and the junction held 13 bases outside the gene matches.

V is TRBV28 and J is TRBJ2-7; D ambiguous. Trimming left V 7 bases short and J 2 bases short, with 15 bases between. The CDR3 contains 14 residues. Per germline, CDR1 MDHEN and CDR2 SYDVKM. For the CDR3, the DNA is TGTGCCAGCAACACACCCACCGATGCCTACGAGCAGTACTTC. Its protein product is CASNTPTDAYEQYF.

The chain couples TRBV2 to TRBJ2-3; 8 bases match TRBD2. The CDR3 loop spans 16 amino acids. The V segment lost 8 bases and the J segment 0 bases; nucleotides outside the gene matches: 10. Germline V gene data show CDR1 as SNHLY and CDR2 as FYNNEI. CDR3 sequence reads: CASYGLLAESTDTQYF. For the CDR3, the DNA is TGTGCCAGCTATGGGTTACTAGCGGAAAGCACAGATACGCAGTATTTT. The whole variable domain, filled in from reference TRBV2 and TRBJ2-3, reads EPEVTQTPSHQVTQMGQEVILRCVPISNHLYFYWYRQILGQKVEFLVSFYNNEISEKSEIFDDQFSVERPDGSNFTLKIRSTKLEDSAMYFCASYGLLAESTDTQYFGPGTRLTVL.

The V call is TRBV7-8, the J call TRBJ2-7; perhaps TRBD1 as D (6 bases). V lost 4 bases to trimming and J lost 5 bases, with 15 bases between them. The CDR3 is 14 amino acids. CDR1 is SGHVS and CDR2 is FQNEAQ in the germline V gene. The CDR3 DNA reads TGTGCCAGCAGCTCCGTAGGGACAACAAACGAGCAGTACTTC. This gives the protein CASSSVGTTNEQYF.

The chain carries TRBV5-8 and TRBJ2-7, with D maybe TRBD2 (5 bases). Trimming pared 0 bases from V and 4 bases from J, leaving 14 bases between. The length of the CDR3 is 15 residues. The germline V gene encodes CDR1 SGHTS and CDR2 YDEGEE. The CDR3 region is CASSLGAAITYEQYF. Here the CDR3 DNA reads TGTGCCAGCAGCTTGGGAGCGGCCATCACTTACGAGCAGTACTTC.

This chain connects TRBV27 to TRBJ2-2, with D maybe TRBD1 (5 bases). V lost 5 bases, J lost 6 bases, and 13 bases lay in between. This CDR3 contains 14 residues. The germline V gene has CDR1 MNHEY and CDR2 SMNVEV (reference sequence). The CDR3 here is CASSPLQGAGELFF. For the CDR3, the DNA is TGTGCCAGCAGTCCGCTCCAGGGTGCCGGGGAGCTGTTTTTT.

This clone showed up just once. V is TRBV11-2 and J is TRBJ2-3; D tentatively fits TRBD1 or TRBD2 (5 bases each). Germline values: CDR1 SGHAT, CDR2 FQNNGV. This CDR3 region has 17 residues. Trimming took 5 bases from V and 0 from J, leaving 18 bases between them. CDR3 sequence reads: CASSRLGPNSSTDTQYF. CDR3 sequence (DNA): TGTGCCAGCAGCCGATTGGGACCTAACTCTAGCACAGATACGCAGTATTTT.

Here the CDR3 reads CASRLGGGYGYTF. CDR3 in DNA: TGTGCCAGCAGGCTAGGGGGCGGATATGGCTACACCTTC. The V call is TRBV2, the J call TRBJ1-2, with 7 bases lining up with TRBD1. CDR1 is SNHLY, CDR2 FYNNEI, per germline. The CDR3 is 13 amino acids. The V and J ends lost 6 bases and 5 bases, in that order; junction bases with no gene match: 6.

The chain carries TRBV4-1 and TRBJ1-1, with 9 bases identical to TRBD1. Germline values: CDR1 MGHRA, CDR2 YSYEKL. With V trimmed by 0 bases and J by 3 bases, 14 bases remained unmatched. The CDR3 is made up of 19 amino acids. CDR3 amino acids: CASSQDKNRGLDEYTEAFF. CDR3 sequence (DNA): TGCGCCAGCAGCCAAGATAAGAACAGGGGGCTAGATGAGTACACTGAAGCTTTCTTT.

The chain joins TRBV28 to TRBJ2-2, with TRBD1 as a possible D gene (5 bases). This CDR3 contains 12 residues. Per the germline V gene, CDR1 is MDHEN and CDR2 is SYDVKM. Trimming removed 6 bases from V and 6 bases from J, with 8 bases in between. The CDR3, as DNA: TGTGCCAGCAGGAAACAGGCCGGGGAGCTGTTTTTT. Amino acid sequence: CASRKQAGELFF.

The chain links TRBV28 to TRBJ1-5, with D unresolved. Trimming shortened V by 6 bases and J by 3 bases, and 18 bases separated the two germline ends. The CDR3 is 16 amino acids. Per germline, CDR1 MDHEN and CDR2 SYDVKM. CDR3 region: CASSPPPGGDNQPQHF. Here the CDR3 DNA reads TGTGCCAGCAGCCCCCCGCCGGGCGGGGACAATCAGCCCCAGCATTTT.

V usage is TRBV4-2 and J usage is TRBJ2-7; 8 bases agree with TRBD1. Trimming removed 4 bases from V and 6 bases from J; junction bases left unmatched: 26. This CDR3 is 20 amino acids long. Germline loops: CDR1 LGHNA, CDR2 YNFKEQ. The DNA of the CDR3 is TGTGCCAGCAGCCGGATTACCGGGACAGGAACCCCGGTGAGGGAATCCGAGCAGTACTTC. Its protein product is CASSRITGTGTPVRESEQYF.

This clone showed up just a few times. V gene TRBV2 combines with J gene TRBJ1-5; D remains ambiguous. The germline CDR1 and CDR2 sequences are SNHLY and FYNNEI. This CDR3 contains 12 residues. Trimming shortened V by 6 bases and J by 6 bases, and 9 bases separated the two germline ends. CDR3 DNA: TGTGCCAGCAGACCCTTGGGTCAGCCCCAGCATTTT. It encodes CASRPLGQPQHF.

To note about this clone: Other DNA sequences from this sample encode an identical CDR3 as well. V gene TRBV5-1 combines with J gene TRBJ2-5, with a weak D call TRBD2 (5 bases). CDR1 and CDR2 (germline): SGHRS, YFSETQ. V was clipped by 7 bases and J by 5 bases, with 6 bases between them. CDR3 length equals 10 residues. The CDR3: CASRGETQYF. The DNA of the CDR3 is TGCGCCAGCCGAGGGGAGACCCAGTACTTC.

The V and J genes are TRBV7-2 and TRBJ2-7; D may match TRBD1 or TRBD2 (7 bases each). The V end lost 5 bases, the J end lost 4 bases, and 15 bases lay between the germline ends. CDR3 length equals 14 residues. Germline CDR1 SGHTA, CDR2 FQGNSA. DNA of the CDR3: TGTGCCAGCAGCCAGGGGGGGGCATCATACGAGCAGTACTTC. This sequence encodes CASSQGGASYEQYF.

V gene TRBV6-1 combines with J gene TRBJ1-4, with TRBD1 as a possible D gene (5 bases). The CDR3 sequence is 11 residues long. CDR1 and CDR2 from the germline V gene are MNHNS and SASEGT. Trimming pared 10 bases from V and 8 bases from J, leaving 11 bases between. The CDR3, as DNA: TGTGCCACCTGGGGGGGGGAAAAACTGTTTTTT. Residues: CATWGGEKLFF.

The V call is TRBV28, the J call TRBJ2-7; weak D call: TRBD2 (7 bases). Germline CDR1 MDHEN, CDR2 SYDVKM. Trimming left V 7 bases short and J 3 bases short, with 28 bases between. This CDR3 comprises 18 residues. CDR3 amino acids: CASTSSGLHRGARYEQYF. The CDR3 DNA reads TGTGCCAGCACCTCTTCCGGCTTACATCGGGGGGCGCGCTACGAGCAGTACTTC.

The V and J genes are TRBV7-2 and TRBJ1-1, with a tentative D call TRBD1 (6 bases). CDR1 and CDR2 (germline): SGHTA, FQGNSA. Trimming removed 1 base from V and 4 bases from J, with 16 bases in between. The CDR3 is 16 amino acids. The CDR3 DNA is TGTGCCAGCAGCTTAGTTTTCCGGACAGCCCTCACTGAAGCTTTCTTT. Amino acids: CASSLVFRTALTEAFF. The full variable domain, its missing parts supplied by reference TRBV7-2 and TRBJ1-1, is GAGVSQSPSNKVTEKGKDVELRCDPISGHTALYWYRQSLGQGLEFLIYFQGNSAPDKSGLPSDRFSAERTGGSVSTLTIQRTQQEDSAVYLCASSLVFRTALTEAFFGQGTRLTVV.

The chain couples TRBV11-3 to TRBJ2-3, with 14 positions matching TRBD2. After removal of 2 bases from V and 4 bases from J, the junction contained 5 bases not matched to a gene. Germline loops: CDR1 SGHNT, CDR2 YENEEA. There are 17 residues in the CDR3. This chain's CDR3 is CASSLKPTSGRADTQYF. CDR3 in DNA: TGTGCCAGCAGCTTAAAGCCGACTAGCGGGAGGGCAGATACGCAGTATTTT.

The CDR3 DNA follows: TGCGCCAGCAGCTTGAACCGGCAGCGGGGCTATGGCTACACCTTC. Its translation is CASSLNRQRGYGYTF. The chain recombines TRBV5-1 with TRBJ1-2; D ambiguous. This CDR3 contains 15 residues. The germline V gene has CDR1 SGHRS and CDR2 YFSETQ. Trimming cost V 1 base and J 4 bases, with 14 bases left between them.

The V call is TRBV5-4, the J call TRBJ2-7, with D possibly TRBD2 on 5 matching bases. Per germline, CDR1 SGHNT and CDR2 YYREEE (reference sequence). The CDR3 runs to 17 residues. The V end lost 4 bases, the J end lost 0 bases, and 20 bases lay between the germline ends. This chain's CDR3 is CASSSNPLAVSSYEQYF. CDR3 in DNA: TGTGCCAGCAGCAGCAACCCCCTAGCCGTAAGCTCCTACGAGCAGTACTTC.

The J gene is TRBJ2-2, the V gene TRBV7-6, with TRBD1 identical over 8 bases. This CDR3 region has 16 residues. The J segment lost 5 bases and the V segment lost 5 bases, leaving 10 bases of the junction unmatched. Germline V gene data show CDR1 as SGHVS and CDR2 as FNYEAQ. The CDR3 sequence: CASSPPGQDSTGELFF. DNA for the CDR3: TGTGCCAGCAGCCCGCCGGGACAGGATTCAACCGGGGAGCTGTTTTTT.